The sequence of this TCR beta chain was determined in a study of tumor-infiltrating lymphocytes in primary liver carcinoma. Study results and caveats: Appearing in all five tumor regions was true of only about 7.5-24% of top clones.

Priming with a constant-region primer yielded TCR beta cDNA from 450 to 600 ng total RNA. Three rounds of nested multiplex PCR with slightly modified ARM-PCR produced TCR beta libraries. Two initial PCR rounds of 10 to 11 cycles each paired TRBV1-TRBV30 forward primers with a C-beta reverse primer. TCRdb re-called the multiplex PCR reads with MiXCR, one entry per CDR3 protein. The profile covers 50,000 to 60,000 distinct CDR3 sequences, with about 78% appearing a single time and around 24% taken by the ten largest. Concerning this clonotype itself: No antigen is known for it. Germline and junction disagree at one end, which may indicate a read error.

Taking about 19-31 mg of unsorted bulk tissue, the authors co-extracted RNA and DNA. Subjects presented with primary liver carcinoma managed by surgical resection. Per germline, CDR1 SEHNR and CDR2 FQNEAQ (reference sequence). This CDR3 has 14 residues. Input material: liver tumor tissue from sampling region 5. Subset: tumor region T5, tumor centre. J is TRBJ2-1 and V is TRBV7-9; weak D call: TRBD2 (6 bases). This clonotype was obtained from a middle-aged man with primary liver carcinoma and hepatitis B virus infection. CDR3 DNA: TGTGCCAGCAGCGGGACTTGTCTGGGCGATGAGCTGTTCTTC. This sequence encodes CASSGTCLGDELFF.